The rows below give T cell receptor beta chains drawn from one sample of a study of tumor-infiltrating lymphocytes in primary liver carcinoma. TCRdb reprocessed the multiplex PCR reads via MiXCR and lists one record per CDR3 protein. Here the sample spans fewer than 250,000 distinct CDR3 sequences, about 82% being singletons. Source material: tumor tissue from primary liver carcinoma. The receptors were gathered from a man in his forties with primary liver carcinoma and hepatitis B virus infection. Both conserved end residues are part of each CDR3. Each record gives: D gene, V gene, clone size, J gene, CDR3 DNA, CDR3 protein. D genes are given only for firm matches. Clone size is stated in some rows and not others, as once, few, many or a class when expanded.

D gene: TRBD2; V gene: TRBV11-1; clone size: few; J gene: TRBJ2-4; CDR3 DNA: TGTGCTAGTAACTCTCCCGGGACTAGCGGGACCAAAAACATTCAGTACTTC; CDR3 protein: CASNSPGTSGTKNIQYF
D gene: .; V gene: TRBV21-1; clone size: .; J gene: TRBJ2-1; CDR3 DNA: TGTGCCATCAGCAAACCGGTCAGCTCCTACAATGAGCAGTTCTTC; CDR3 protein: CAISKPVSSYNEQFF
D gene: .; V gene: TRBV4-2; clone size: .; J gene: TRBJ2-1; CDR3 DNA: TGTGCTAGCATCCAAGATACAAACAATGAGCAGTTCTTC; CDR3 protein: CASIQDTNNEQFF
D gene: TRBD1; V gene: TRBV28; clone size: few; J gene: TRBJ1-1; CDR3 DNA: TGTGCCAGCAAAGACCAGACAGGGGGCTTGGGTGAAGCTTTCTTT; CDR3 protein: CASKDQTGGLGEAFF
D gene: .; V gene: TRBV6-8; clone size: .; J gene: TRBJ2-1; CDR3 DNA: TGTGCCAGCATTGCCAGACTAGGTGATGAGCAGTTCTTC; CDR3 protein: CASIARLGDEQFF
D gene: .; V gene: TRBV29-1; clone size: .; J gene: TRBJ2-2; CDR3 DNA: TGCAGCGTTGAAGTACCGGACTCTCAGGTCACCGGGGACCTGTTTTTT; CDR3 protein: CSVEVPDSQVTGDLFF
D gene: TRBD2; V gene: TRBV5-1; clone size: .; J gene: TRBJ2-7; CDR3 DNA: TGCGCCAGCAGCTTATATCAACGGCGGCTAGCGGGCCTCTCCTACGAGCAGTACTTC; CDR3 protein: CASSLYQRRLAGLSYEQYF
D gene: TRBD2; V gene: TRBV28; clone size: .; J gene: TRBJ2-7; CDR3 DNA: TGTGCCAGCAGTTCACCTAGCGGGAGTCGCTGCGAGCAGTACTTC; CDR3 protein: CASSSPSGSRCEQYF
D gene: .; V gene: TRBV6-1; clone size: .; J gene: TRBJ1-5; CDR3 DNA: TGTGCCAGCAGTGAAAGGCAGGGTCAAAATCAGCCCCAGCATTTT; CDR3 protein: CASSERQGQNQPQHF
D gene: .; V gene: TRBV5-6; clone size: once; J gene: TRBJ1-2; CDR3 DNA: TGTGCCAGCAGCTTACGGCGGCAGAACTATGACTTCACCTTC; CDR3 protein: CASSLRRQNYDFTF
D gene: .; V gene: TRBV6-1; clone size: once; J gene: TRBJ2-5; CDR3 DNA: TGTCCCAGCAGCTTGACGGTAGAGACCAAGTACTTC; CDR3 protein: CPSSLTVETKYF
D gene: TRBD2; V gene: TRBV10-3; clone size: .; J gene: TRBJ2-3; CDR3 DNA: TGTGCCATCAGTGTAACCGGGACTAGCGGGAGGGTAGACACAGATACGCAGTATTTT; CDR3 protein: CAISVTGTSGRVDTDTQYF
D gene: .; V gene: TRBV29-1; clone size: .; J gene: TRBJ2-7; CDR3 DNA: TGCAGCGTCGTATTTACGACAGGAGGTAACTACGAGCAGTACTTC; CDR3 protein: CSVVFTTGGNYEQYF
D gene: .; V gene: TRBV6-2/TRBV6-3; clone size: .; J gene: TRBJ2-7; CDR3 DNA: TGTGCCCTCAGCGCCGGTTATGCGCAGTACTTC; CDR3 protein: CALSAGYAQYF
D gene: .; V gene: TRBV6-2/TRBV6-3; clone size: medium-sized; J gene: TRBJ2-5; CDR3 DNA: TGTGCCAGCAGTTCACGGACAGTTATGGAGACCCAGTACTTC; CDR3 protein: CASSSRTVMETQYF
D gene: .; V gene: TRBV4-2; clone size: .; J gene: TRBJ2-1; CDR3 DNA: TGTGCCAGCAGTCACGCGGGGGTACAGGGGAACAATGAGCAGTTCTTC; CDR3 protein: CASSHAGVQGNNEQFF
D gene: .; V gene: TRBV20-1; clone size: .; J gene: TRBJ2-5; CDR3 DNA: TGCAGTGCTAGAGTGGCGTGGATCCAAGAGGCCCAGTACTTC; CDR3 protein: CSARVAWIQEAQYF
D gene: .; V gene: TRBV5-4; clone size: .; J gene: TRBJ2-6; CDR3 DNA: TGTGCTAGCAGCCCCGGGTCTATCTTCTCTAGGGCCAACGTCCTGACTTTC; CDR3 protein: CASSPGSIFSRANVLTF
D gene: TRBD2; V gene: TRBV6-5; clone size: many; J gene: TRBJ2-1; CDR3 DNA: TGTGCCAGCAGTCAACTAGCGGGAGGTTACAATGAGCAGTTCTTC; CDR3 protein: CASSQLAGGYNEQFF
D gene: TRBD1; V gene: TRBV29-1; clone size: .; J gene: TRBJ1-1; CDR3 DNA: TGCAGCGTTGAGGAACTGGGGACAGAGAACACCGAAGCTTTCTTT; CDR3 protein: CSVEELGTENTEAFF
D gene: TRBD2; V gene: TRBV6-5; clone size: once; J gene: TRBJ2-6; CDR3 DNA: TGTGCCAGTAGTTACTCGCGGGGGGGGCCCTCTGGGGTCAACGTCCTGACTTTC; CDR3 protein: CASSYSRGGPSGVNVLTF
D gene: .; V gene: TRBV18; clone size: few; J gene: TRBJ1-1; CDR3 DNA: TGTGCCAGCTCACCAGGGATGGGCACTGAAGCTTTCTTT; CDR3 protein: CASSPGMGTEAFF
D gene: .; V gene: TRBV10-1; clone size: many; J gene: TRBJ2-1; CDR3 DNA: TGCGCCAGCAGTGCTGAACTTTACAATGAGCAGTTCTTC; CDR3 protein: CASSAELYNEQFF
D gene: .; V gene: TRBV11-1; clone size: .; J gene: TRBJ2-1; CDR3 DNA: TGTGCAAGCAGCGAGGTAGTGTGTAAGCAGTGCTTC; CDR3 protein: CASSEVVCKQCF
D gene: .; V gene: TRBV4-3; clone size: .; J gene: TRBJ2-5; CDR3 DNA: TGCGCCAGCAGCCAAGAGGGACTGCCATCTGAGAGCCAGCACTTC; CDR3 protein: CASSQEGLPSESQHF
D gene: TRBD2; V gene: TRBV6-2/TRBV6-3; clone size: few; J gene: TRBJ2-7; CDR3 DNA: TGTGCCAGCAGCTACTCGTCTAGCGGGAGGGGATACGAGCAGTACTTC; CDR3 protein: CASSYSSSGRGYEQYF
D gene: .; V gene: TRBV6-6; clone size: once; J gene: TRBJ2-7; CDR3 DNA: TGTGCCACCAGCCCCCGTTTTGTATACGAGCAGTACTTC; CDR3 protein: CATSPRFVYEQYF
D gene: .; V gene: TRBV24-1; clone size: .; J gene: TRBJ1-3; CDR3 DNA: TGTGCCATCAGTGATTTGAGCTCTGGAAACACCATATATTTT; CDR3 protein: CAISDLSSGNTIYF
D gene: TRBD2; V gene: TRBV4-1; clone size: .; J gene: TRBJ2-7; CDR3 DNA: TGCGCCAGCAGCCAAGTCAGGACTAGCGGGAGTATCTACGAGCAGTACTTC; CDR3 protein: CASSQVRTSGSIYEQYF
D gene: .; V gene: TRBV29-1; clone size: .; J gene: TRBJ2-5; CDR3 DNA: TGCAGCGTTAAATCCGCGGCGGGTAGATCTGAGACCAAGTACTTC; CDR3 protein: CSVKSAAGRSETKYF
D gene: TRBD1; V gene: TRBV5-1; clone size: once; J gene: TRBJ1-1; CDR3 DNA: TGCGCCAGCAGCCTGGCCATAGGACAGGTGAACACTGAAGCTTTCTTT; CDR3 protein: CASSLAIGQVNTEAFF
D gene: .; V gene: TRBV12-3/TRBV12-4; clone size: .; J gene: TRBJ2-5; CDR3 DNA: TGTGCCAGCAATTGGGGTGAGGGAGGGACCCAGTACTTC; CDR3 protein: CASNWGEGGTQYF
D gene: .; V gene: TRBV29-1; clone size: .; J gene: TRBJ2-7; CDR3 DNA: TGCAGCGTTGTCGGACCTGACAGGAATCTCTACAATCAGTACTTC; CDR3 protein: CSVVGPDRNLYNQYF
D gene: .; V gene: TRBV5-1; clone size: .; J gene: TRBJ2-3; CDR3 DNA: TGCGCCAGCAGCTCCAGACTAACGGAGAGCACAGATACGCAGTATTTT; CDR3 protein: CASSSRLTESTDTQYF
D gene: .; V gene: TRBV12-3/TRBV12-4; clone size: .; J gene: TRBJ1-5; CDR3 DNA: TGTGCCAGTACGCGGGGTACCGCAATAACTCAGCCCCAGCATTTT; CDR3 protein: CASTRGTAITQPQHF
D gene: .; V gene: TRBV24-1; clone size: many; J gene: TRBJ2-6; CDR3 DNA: TGTGCCACCAGTGACCCGGGAGAAACTGGGGCCAACGTCCTGACTTTC; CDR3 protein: CATSDPGETGANVLTF
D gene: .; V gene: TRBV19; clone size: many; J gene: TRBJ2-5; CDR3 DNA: TGTGCCAGTAGTACCAGACGGCAAGAGACCCAGTACTTC; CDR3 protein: CASSTRRQETQYF
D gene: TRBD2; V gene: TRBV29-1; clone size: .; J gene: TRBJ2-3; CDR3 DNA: TGCTGCGTCACTCTAGCGGGAGTAACAGATAGGCAGTATTTT; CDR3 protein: CCVTLAGVTDRQYF
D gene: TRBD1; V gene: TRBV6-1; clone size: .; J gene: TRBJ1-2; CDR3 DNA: TGTGGCAGCAGTGAACCAGGGGGCAGATATGGCTACACCTTC; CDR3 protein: CGSSEPGGRYGYTF
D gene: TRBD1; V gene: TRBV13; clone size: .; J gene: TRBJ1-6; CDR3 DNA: TGTGCCAGCAGCTCACCCGGGGACAGAGGCGATTCGCCCCTCCGCTTT; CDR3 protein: CASSSPGDRGDSPLRF
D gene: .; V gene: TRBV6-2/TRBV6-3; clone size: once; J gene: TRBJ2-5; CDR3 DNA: TGTACCAGCAGTCCGGAAAAGGGACGGCAAGAGACCCAGTACTTC; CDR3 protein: CTSSPEKGRQETQYF
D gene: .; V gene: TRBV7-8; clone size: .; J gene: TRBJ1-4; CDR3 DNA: TGTGCCAGCAGCTTGTGGCGAGGAAATGAAAAACAGTTTTTT; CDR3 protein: CASSLWRGNEKQFF
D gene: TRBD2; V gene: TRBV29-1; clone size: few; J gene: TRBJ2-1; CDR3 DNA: TGCAGTGCTGAAGGGGAGACTAGCGCTGAGTATGAGCAGTTCTTC; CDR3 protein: CSAEGETSAEYEQFF
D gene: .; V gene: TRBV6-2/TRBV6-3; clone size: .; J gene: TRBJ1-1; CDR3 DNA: TGTGCCAGCAGCGGGAGAGCAGAAGCTTTCTTT; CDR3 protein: CASSGRAEAFF
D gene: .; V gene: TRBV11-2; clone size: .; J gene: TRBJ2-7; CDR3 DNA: TGTGTCGGCAGTCCCGGTGGCTACGAGCAGTACTTC; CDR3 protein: CVGSPGGYEQYF
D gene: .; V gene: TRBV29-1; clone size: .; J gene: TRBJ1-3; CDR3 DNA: TGCAACGTTGAAGGGGGTGAAAACACCATATATTTT; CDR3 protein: CNVEGGENTIYF
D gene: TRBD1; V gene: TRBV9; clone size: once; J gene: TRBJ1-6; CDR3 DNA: TGTGCCGGCAGCTTATCCGGACAGGGGGCCTCACCCCTCCACTTT; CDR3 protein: CAGSLSGQGASPLHF
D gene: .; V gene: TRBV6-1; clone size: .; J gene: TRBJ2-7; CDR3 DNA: TGTGGCAGCACTGTTACCGGGCTCTACGAGCAGTACTTC; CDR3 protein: CGSTVTGLYEQYF
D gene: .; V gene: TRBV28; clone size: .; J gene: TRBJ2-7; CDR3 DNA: TGTACCAGCAGTACCCCGGTCGAGCAGTACTTC; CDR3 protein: CTSSTPVEQYF
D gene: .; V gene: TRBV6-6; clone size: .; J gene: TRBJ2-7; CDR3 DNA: TGTGCCGGCAGCTACTCGTCGGCGGCTCCCTACGAGCAGTACTTC; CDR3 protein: CAGSYSSAAPYEQYF
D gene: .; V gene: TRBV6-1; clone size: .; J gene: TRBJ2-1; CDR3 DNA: TGTGCCAGTAGTGAGCGGAGAAACAATGAGCAGTTTTTC; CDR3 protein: CASSERRNNEQFF
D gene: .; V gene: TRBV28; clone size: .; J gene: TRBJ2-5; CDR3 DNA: TGTGCCAGCAGTTCTCAAGAGATCCAGTACTTC; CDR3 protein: CASSSQEIQYF
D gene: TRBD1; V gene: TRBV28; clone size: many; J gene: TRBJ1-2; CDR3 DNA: TGTGCCAGCAGTGAGACAGGGGGCCTAATTGGCTACACCTTC; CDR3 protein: CASSETGGLIGYTF